These T cell receptor beta chains were read from a single sample in a study of T cells expressing NK-cell markers. TCRdb reanalyzed the 5' RACE reads, giving one entry per CDR3 protein sequence and no DNA. The sample includes a few hundred thousand distinct CDR3 sequences. The sequencing input was blood T cells: a sorted CD56 or NKG2C T cell subset, CD4+ or CD8+ T cells, or bulk PBMC T cells (not recorded which). These receptor sequences come from a man between 18 and 69 years old in good health. The CDR3 runs from the conserved cysteine through the conserved F or W.

>TRBJ1-4|TRBV5-1
CASSVKGAPNEKLFF
>TRBJ2-7|TRBV7-2
CASSPPGPTYEQYF
>TRBJ2-5|TRBV3-1
CASWPSGGQETQYF
>TRBJ2-5|TRBV4-1
CASSQGTSGGEKTQYF
>TRBJ1-4|TRBV5-1
CASSLALGTATNEKLFF
>TRBJ1-2|TRBV12-3/TRBV12-4
CASTSGGSDYGYTF
>TRBJ1-2|TRBV10-3
CAISDPGTTYGYTF
>TRBJ2-1|TRBV18
CASSPNGLSSEQFF
>TRBJ1-2|TRBV6-1
CASTQGSVNGYTF
>TRBJ2-7|TRBV7-2
CASSLAPGDGYEQYF
>TRBJ2-1|TRBV9
CASSVGAGTGRHNEQFF
>TRBJ2-3|TRBV10-3
CAISVGGATDTQYF
>TRBJ2-3|TRBV2
CASLRTSGGTDTQYF
>TRBJ2-2|TRBV18
CASSPKTNTGELFF
>TRBJ2-1|TRBV20-1
CSVVSGAGSLSEQFF
>TRBJ2-6|TRBV5-1
CASREDRALSGANVLTF
>TRBJ2-1|TRBV20-1
CSARVSGGANEQFF
>TRBJ2-5|TRBV7-9
CASSLDWGPQETQYF
>TRBJ1-6|TRBV28
CASSLNPLGVSPLHF
>TRBJ2-3|TRBV12-3/TRBV12-4
CASSLPPGGVIGDTQYF
>TRBJ2-3|TRBV12-3/TRBV12-4
CASSLSAVWGTDTQYF
>TRBJ1-2|TRBV5-6
CASTPGGANYGYTF
>TRBJ1-4|TRBV5-1
CASSWTTGAGSGKLFF
>TRBJ2-7|TRBV7-9
CASRPSTTHYEQYF
>TRBJ1-2|TRBV29-1
CSARDGFTYGYTF
>TRBJ1-5|TRBV5-8
CASRMEGRNQPQHF
>TRBJ2-5|TRBV7-8
CASSLRTYQETQYF
>TRBJ1-6|TRBV2
CASSEGQGTNSPLHF
>TRBJ2-2|TRBV28
CASSIHSGIGELFF
>TRBJ2-5|TRBV5-1
CASSSGGLTKETQYF
>TRBJ1-6|TRBV11-2
CASSLVQGSYNSPLHF
>TRBJ2-2|TRBV7-8
CASTENTGELFF
>TRBJ1-4|TRBV7-3
CATVEGGEKLFF
>TRBJ1-1|TRBV5-1
CASSQMPGTANTEAFF
>TRBJ2-1|TRBV12-3/TRBV12-4
CASSPYAGGPYNEQFF
>TRBJ2-3|TRBV24-1
CATSGTGSGTDTQYF
>TRBJ2-3|TRBV5-5
CASSFSLRSTDTQYF
>TRBJ1-5|TRBV11-1
CASSSSRDGPFYSNQPQHF
>TRBJ2-1|TRBV6-1
CASSVLGLRQFF
>TRBJ2-2|TRBV20-1
CSARDLRGSRTGELFF
>TRBJ1-2|TRBV29-1
CSASINYGYTF
>TRBJ2-2|TRBV30
CAWSVSRRTGELFF
>TRBJ2-2|TRBV7-9
CASSLAGSYTGELFF
>TRBJ2-7|TRBV20-1
CSAPGRSIYEQYF
>TRBJ1-1|TRBV2
CASARTANAEAFF
>TRBJ1-2|TRBV27
CASSRVGGSSNYGYTF
>TRBJ1-1|TRBV2
CASSAVGKAFF
>TRBJ2-2|TRBV27
CASRFKVGRWGSPGELFF
>TRBJ2-6|TRBV11-1
CASSSTTTANSGANVLTF
>TRBJ2-5|TRBV11-1
CASSFPGREETQYF
>TRBJ2-2|TRBV7-2
CASSSLKGAGTGELFF
>TRBJ1-5|TRBV28
CASSFHRDRGNQPQHF
>TRBJ2-7|TRBV27
CASSRRQGLDREQYF